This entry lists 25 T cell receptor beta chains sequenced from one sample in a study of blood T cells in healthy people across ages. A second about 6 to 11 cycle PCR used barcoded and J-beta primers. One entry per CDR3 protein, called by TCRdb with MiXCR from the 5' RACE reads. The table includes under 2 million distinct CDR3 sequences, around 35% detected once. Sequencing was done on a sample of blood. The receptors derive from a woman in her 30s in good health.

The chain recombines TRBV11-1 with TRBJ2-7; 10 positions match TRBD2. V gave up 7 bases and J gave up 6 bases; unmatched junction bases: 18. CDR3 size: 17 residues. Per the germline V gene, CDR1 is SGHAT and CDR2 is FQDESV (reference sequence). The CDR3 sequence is CASNIPNGLAGEGEQYF. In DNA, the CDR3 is TGTGCCAGCAACATTCCTAACGGGCTAGCGGGAGAAGGCGAGCAGTACTTC.

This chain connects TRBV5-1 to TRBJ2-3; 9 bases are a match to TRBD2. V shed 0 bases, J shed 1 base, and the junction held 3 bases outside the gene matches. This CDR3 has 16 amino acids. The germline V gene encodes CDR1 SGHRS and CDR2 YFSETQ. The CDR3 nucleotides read TGCGCCAGCAGCTTGGCTTCTAGCGGGGGCACAGATACGCAGTATTTT. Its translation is CASSLASSGGTDTQYF.

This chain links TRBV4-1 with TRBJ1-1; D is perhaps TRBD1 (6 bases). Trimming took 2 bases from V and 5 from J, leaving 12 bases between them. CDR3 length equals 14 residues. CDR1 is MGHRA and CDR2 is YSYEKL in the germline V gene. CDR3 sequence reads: CASSQKAQGTEAFF. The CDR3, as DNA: TGCGCCAGCAGCCAAAAGGCACAGGGTACTGAAGCTTTCTTT.

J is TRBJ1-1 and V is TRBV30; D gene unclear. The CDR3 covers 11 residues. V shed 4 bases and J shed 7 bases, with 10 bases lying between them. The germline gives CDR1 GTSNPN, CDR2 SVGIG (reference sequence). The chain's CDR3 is CAWTDRLEAFF. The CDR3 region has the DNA TGTGCCTGGACCGATCGACTTGAAGCTTTCTTT.

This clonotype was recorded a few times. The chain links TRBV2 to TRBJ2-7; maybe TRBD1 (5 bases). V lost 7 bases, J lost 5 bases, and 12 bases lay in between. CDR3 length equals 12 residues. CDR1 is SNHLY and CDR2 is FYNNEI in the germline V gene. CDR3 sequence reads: CASTDSLHEQYF. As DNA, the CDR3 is TGTGCCAGCACCGACAGCCTCCACGAGCAGTACTTC.

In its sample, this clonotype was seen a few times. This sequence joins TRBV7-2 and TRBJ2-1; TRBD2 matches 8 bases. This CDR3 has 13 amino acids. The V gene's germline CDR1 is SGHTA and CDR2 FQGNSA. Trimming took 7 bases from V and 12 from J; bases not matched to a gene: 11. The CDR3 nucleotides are TGTGCCAGCAACATCGAACGGGGGGGTGGGCAGTTCTTC. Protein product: CASNIERGGGQFF.

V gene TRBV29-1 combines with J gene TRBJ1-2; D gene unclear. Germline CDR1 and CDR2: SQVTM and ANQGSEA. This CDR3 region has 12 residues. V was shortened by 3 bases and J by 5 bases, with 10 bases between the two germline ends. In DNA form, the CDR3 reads TGCAGCGTTGATGTAGGGTTTTATGGCTACACCTTC. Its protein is CSVDVGFYGYTF.

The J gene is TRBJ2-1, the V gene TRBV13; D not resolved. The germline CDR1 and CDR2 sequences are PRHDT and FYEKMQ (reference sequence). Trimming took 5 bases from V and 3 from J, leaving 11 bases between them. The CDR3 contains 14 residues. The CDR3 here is CASSLLGYYNEQFF. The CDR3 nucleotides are TGTGCCAGCAGCCTGCTAGGTTACTACAATGAGCAGTTCTTC.

The chain's CDR3 is CASTSGPRVGEQFF. CDR3 DNA sequence: TGTGCGTCGACTAGCGGGCCGCGGGTTGGGGAGCAGTTCTTC. The chain uses TRBV7-3 and TRBJ2-1; 10 bases fit TRBD2. CDR1 is SGHTA and CDR2 is FQGTGA in the germline V gene. CDR3 length: 14 residues. Full variable domain (remainder filled in from reference TRBV7-3 and TRBJ2-1): GAGVSQTPSNKVTEKGKYVELRCDPISGHTALYWYRQSLGQGPEFLIYFQGTGAADDSGLPNDRFFAVRPEGSVSTLKIQRTERGDSAVYLCASTSGPRVGEQFFGPGTRLTVL.

The CDR3 here is CASSRLAGTGEQYF. For the CDR3, the DNA is TGCGCCAGCAGCCGACTAGCGGGAACGGGCGAGCAGTACTTC. The chain joins TRBV4-1 to TRBJ2-7, with 11 nucleotides matching TRBD2. The trim removed 4 bases at V and 6 bases at J, leaving 5 bases unmatched. CDR3 length: 14 amino acids. The germline gives CDR1 MGHRA, CDR2 YSYEKL.

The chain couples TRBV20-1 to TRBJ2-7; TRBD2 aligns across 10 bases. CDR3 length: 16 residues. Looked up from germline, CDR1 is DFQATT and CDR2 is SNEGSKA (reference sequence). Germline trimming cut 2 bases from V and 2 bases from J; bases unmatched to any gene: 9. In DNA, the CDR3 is TGCAGTGCTAGATTAGAACTAGCGGGGAGACCCTACGAGCAGTACTTC. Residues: CSARLELAGRPYEQYF.

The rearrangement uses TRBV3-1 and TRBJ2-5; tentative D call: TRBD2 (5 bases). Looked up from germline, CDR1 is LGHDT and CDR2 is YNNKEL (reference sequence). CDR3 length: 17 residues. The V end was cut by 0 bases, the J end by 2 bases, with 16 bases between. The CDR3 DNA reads TGTGCCAGCAGCCAAGAAAAAGATCGTCCGGGGCAAGAGACCCAGTACTTC. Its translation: CASSQEKDRPGQETQYF.

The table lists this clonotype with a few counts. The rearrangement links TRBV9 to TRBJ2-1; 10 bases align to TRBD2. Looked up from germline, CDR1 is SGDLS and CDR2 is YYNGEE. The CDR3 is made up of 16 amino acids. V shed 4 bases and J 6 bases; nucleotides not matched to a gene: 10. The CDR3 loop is CASSPIAGGLGNEQFF. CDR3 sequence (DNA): TGTGCCAGCAGCCCAATAGCGGGAGGCCTTGGCAATGAGCAGTTCTTC. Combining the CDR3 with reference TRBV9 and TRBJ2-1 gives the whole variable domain DSGVTQTPKHLITATGQRVTLRCSPRSGDLSVYWYQQSLDQGLQFLIQYYNGEERAKGNILERFSAQQFPDLHSELNLSSLELGDSALYFCASSPIAGGLGNEQFFGPGTRLTVL.

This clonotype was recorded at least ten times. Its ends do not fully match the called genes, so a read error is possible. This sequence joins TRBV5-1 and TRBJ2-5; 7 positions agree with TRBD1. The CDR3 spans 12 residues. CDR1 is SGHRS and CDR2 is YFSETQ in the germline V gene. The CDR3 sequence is CASRTGEETQYF. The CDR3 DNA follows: TGTGCCAGCCGAACAGGGGAAGAGACCCAGTACTTC.

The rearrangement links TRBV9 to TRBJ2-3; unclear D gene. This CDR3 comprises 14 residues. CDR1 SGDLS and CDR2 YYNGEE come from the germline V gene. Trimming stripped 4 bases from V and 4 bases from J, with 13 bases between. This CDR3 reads CASSFRVVSDTQYF. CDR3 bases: TGTGCCAGCAGCTTTCGAGTGGTTTCAGATACGCAGTATTTT.

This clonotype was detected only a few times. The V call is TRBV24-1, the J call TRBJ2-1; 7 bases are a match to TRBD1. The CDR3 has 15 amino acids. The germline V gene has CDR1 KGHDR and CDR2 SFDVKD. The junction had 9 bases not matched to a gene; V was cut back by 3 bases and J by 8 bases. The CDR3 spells CATSDPRQGTDEQFF. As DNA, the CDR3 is TGTGCCACCAGTGATCCGCGACAGGGTACGGATGAGCAGTTCTTC.

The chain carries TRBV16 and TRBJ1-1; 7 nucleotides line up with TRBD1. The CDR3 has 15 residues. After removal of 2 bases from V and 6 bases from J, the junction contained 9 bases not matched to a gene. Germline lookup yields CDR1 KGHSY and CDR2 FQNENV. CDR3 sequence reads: CASSQTSQGVPEAFF. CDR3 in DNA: TGTGCCAGCAGCCAAACAAGTCAGGGGGTCCCTGAAGCTTTCTTT.

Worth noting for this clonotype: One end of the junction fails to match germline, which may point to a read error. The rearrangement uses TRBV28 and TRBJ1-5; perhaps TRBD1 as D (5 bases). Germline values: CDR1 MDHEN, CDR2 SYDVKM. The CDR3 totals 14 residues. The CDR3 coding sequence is TGTGCCAGCAGTTTAGAGGCAGGACATCAGCCCCACCATTTT. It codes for CASSLEAGHQPHHF.

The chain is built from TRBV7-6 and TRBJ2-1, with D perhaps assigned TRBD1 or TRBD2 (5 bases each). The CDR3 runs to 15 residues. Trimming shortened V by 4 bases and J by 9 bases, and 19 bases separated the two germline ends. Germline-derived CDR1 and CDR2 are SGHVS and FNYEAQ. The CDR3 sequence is CASSYLRGLGTEQFF. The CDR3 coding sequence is TGTGCCAGCAGCTACTTACGGGGCCTAGGAACTGAGCAGTTCTTC.

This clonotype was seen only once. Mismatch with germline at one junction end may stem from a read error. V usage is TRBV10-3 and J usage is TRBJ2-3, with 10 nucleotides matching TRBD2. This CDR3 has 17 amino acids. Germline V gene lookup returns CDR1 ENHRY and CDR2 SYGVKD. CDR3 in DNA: TGTGCCATCAACCCGGGGCTAGCGGGAGTGGTAAAAGATGCGCAGTATTTT. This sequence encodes CAINPGLAGVVKDAQYF.

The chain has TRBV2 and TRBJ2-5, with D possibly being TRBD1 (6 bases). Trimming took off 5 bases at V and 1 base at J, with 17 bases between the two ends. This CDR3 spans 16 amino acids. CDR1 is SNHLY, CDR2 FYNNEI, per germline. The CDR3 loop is CASSHDRQDLQETQYF. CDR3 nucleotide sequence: TGTGCCAGCAGTCACGACAGGCAAGACCTCCAAGAGACCCAGTACTTC.

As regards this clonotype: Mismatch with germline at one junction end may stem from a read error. The DNA of the CDR3 is TGCAGTGCTAGATCCCCCAGGACTAGCGGTCGGGTAGAGACCCCGTACTTC. This sequence encodes CSARSPRTSGRVETPYF. The chain recombines TRBV20-1 with TRBJ2-5; 10 bases map to TRBD2. CDR3 length: 17 amino acids. Germline CDR1 DFQATT, CDR2 SNEGSKA (reference sequence).

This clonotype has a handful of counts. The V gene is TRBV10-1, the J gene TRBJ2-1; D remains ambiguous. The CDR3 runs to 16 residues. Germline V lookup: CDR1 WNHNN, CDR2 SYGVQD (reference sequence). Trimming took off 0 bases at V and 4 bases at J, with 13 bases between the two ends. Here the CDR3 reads CASSESDGRQYNEQFF. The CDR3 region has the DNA TGCGCCAGCAGTGAGTCGGACGGGCGGCAGTACAATGAGCAGTTCTTC.

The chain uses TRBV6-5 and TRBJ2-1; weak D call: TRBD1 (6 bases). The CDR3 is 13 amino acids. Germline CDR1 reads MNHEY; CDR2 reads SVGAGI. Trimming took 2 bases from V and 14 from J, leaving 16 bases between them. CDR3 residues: CASSYGGGPAEFF. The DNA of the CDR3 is TGTGCCAGCAGTTACGGGGGCGGGCCAGCCGAGTTCTTC.

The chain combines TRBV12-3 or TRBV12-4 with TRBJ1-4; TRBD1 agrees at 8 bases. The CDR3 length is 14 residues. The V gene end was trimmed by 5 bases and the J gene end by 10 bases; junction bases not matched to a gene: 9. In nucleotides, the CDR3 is TGTGCCAGCAGTACCCCTGACAGGGGAGGAAAACTGTTTTTT. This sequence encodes CASSTPDRGGKLFF.